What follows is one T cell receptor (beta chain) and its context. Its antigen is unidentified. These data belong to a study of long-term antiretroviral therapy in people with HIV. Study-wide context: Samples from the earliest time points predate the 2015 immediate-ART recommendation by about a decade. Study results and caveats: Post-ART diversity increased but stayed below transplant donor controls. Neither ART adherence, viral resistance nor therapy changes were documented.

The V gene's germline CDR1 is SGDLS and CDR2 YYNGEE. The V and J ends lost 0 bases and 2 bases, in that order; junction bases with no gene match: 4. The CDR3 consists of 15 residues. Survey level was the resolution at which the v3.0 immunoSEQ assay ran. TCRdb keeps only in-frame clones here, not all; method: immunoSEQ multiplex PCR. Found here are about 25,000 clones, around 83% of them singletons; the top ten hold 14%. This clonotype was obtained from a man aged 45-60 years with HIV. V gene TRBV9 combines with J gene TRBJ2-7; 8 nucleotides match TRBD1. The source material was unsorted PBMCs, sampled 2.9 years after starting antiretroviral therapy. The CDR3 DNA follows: TGTGCCAGCAGCGTAGGGACAGGGTACCCCTACGAGCAGTACTTC. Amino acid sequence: CASSVGTGYPYEQYF.